The 10 T cell receptor beta chains presented below share a single source sample, sequenced in a study of Ad26.COV2.S vaccination and SARS-CoV-2 variants. Assay used: immunoSEQ multiplex PCR; TCRdb lists only in-frame clones, some missing. Of hundreds of thousands of clones listed, around 92% are singletons. This material consisted of peripheral blood, taken after recovery from COVID-19. All receptors derive from a human donor who had recovered from COVID-19.

The chain combines TRBV27 with TRBJ1-5, with TRBD1 matching over 7 bases. The CDR3 extends over 14 amino acids. V gave up 6 bases and J gave up 4 bases; unmatched junction bases: 6. Germline values: CDR1 MNHEY, CDR2 SMNVEV (reference sequence). The CDR3 DNA is TGTGCCAGCAGCCAGGGGGGCACTAATCAGCCCCAGCATTTT. Its translation: CASSQGGTNQPQHF.

The chain is built from TRBV27 and TRBJ1-4; weak D call: TRBD1 (6 bases). The V end lost 6 bases, the J end lost 0 bases, and 11 bases lay between the germline ends. CDR3 length equals 15 residues. From germline, CDR1 is MNHEY and CDR2 SMNVEV (reference sequence). The CDR3 is CASREGEATNEKLFF. The CDR3 DNA is TGTGCCAGCAGGGAGGGGGAGGCAACTAATGAAAAACTGTTTTTT.

This rearrangement joins TRBV18 to TRBJ2-7, with TRBD1 matching 9 bases. Germline CDR1 and CDR2: KGHSH and LQKENI. Germline trimming cut 1 base from V and 6 bases from J; bases unmatched to any gene: 4. This CDR3 has 14 residues. The CDR3 nucleotides read TGTGCCAGCTCACCACGGGACAGGGCGCCCGAGCAGTACTTC. Its translation is CASSPRDRAPEQYF.

The chain combines TRBV5-6 with TRBJ2-7; D ambiguous. Trimming left V 0 bases short and J 2 bases short, with 6 bases between. CDR1 and CDR2 from the germline V gene are SGHDT and YYEEEE. The CDR3 totals 13 residues. The CDR3 spells CASSLANTYEQYF. CDR3 nucleotide sequence: TGTGCCAGCAGCTTGGCCAACACCTACGAGCAGTACTTC.

This chain uses TRBV4-3 with TRBJ2-5; 8 positions agree with TRBD2. This CDR3 contains 16 residues. Trimming took 2 bases from V and 2 from J; bases not matched to a gene: 7. Per the germline V gene, CDR1 is LGHNA and CDR2 is YSLEER. CDR3 region: CASSQISGGAQETQYF. In DNA form, the CDR3 reads TGCGCCAGCAGCCAAATAAGCGGGGGCGCACAAGAGACCCAGTACTTC.

This clone was found once. The V call is TRBV27, the J call TRBJ2-1; the match to TRBD1 covers 9 bases. This CDR3 contains 14 residues. With 5 bases clipped from V and 7 bases from J, the junction kept 6 bases outside the gene matches. Germline V gene data show CDR1 as MNHEY and CDR2 as SMNVEV (reference sequence). In DNA, the CDR3 is TGTGCCAGCAGTCTCTCGACAGGGGGAAATGAGCAGTTCTTC. Translated: CASSLSTGGNEQFF.

The chain has TRBV25-1 and TRBJ2-3; 9 positions agree with TRBD2. The germline CDR1 and CDR2 sequences are MGHDK and SYGVNS. There are 17 residues in the CDR3. With V trimmed by 5 bases and J by 0 bases, 9 bases remained unmatched. The CDR3 bases are TGTGCCAGCAGTAGAGCAGCGGGGGGCCGGAGCACAGATACGCAGTATTTT. Translated, it gives CASSRAAGGRSTDTQYF.

The V gene is TRBV6-5, the J gene TRBJ2-1; 9 bases are shared with TRBD2. CDR3 length equals 16 residues. After removal of 2 bases from V and 7 bases from J, the junction contained 9 bases not matched to a gene. The germline gives CDR1 MNHEY, CDR2 SVGAGI. CDR3 residues: CASSYEAGGNRNEQFF. CDR3 DNA: TGTGCCAGCAGTTACGAAGCGGGGGGAAATAGGAATGAGCAGTTCTTC.

This clone has only one observation. The V call is TRBV19, the J call TRBJ2-7; D possibly matches TRBD1 or TRBD2 (6 bases each). The length of the CDR3 is 13 residues. V gave up 5 bases and J gave up 5 bases, with 13 bases separating them. CDR1 and CDR2 (germline): LNHDA, SQIVND (reference sequence). As DNA, the CDR3 is TGTGCCAGTAGTCCCGGGGGCTTCGACGAGCAGTACTTC. As protein: CASSPGGFDEQYF.

The chain recombines TRBV7-8 with TRBJ1-1; D may be TRBD1 (6 bases). Germline lookup yields CDR1 SGHVS and CDR2 FQNEAQ. V was shortened by 0 bases and J by 6 bases, with 14 bases between the two germline ends. The CDR3 consists of 15 residues. CDR3 bases: TGTGCCAGCAGCTTAGCGGTCGGACAGACGGCTGAAGCTTTCTTT. Translation gives CASSLAVGQTAEAFF. Variable domain in full (rest from reference TRBV7-8 and TRBJ1-1): GAGVSQSPRYKVAKRGQDVALRCDPISGHVSLFWYQQALGQGPEFLTYFQNEAQLDKSGLPSDRFFAERPEGSVSTLKIQRTQQEDSAVYLCASSLAVGQTAEAFFGQGTRLTVV.